Here is one TCR beta chain with its context. This clonotype was recorded at least ten times. It lacks a known antigen. Nothing much larger sits one base from this clone, and base qualities are not available. For repertoire sequencing, the TCR beta CDR3 regions were amplified from RNA transcripts. A first-round RT-PCR used HTBI primers with the Qiagen OneStep RT-PCR kit, followed by a second-round multiplex PCR, size selection and purification. The libraries underwent paired-end sequencing with 100 bp reads on an Illumina HiSeq2000. Per the source publication's procedure: SOAPnuke was used to process the reads, removing any read that contained adapters or uncalled bases, had a mean Phred below 15, or lacked an exact match to the constant primer or identifier. COPE v1.2.5 was used to merge high-quality paired reads. Each unique nucleotide sequence was defined as a clonotype, and clonotypes were aligned to IMGT TRB V, D and J references with MiTCR v1.1. The analysis was limited to V-J combinations with a frequency above 0.0001, which together covered 99.2% of repertoires. For each V-J combination, a TCR clonal expansion and chaos score was defined as the ratio of F50 clonal expansion to chaos observed in the TCRdist matrix. Features were reduced by Welch's t-statistics and random forest to over 10 V-J combinations, which fed a naive Bayes classifier. Thyroid-blood repertoire similarity was quantified with the Morisita-Horn index. TCRdb's own reprocessing of the public reads used fastp at Q25 and MiXCR and kept productive beta chains. Here each entry gathers all rows of one CDR3 protein and keeps the most common genes and DNA. Clone size and V and J calls follow TCRdb, not the original study. Across this sample there are hundreds of thousands of distinct CDR3 sequences, with approximately 15% seen only once. The top ten constitute approximately 9.8% of the sample.

Patients with ophthalmopathy had moderately to severely active disease, with a Clinical Activity Score of 3 or more, a NOSPECS grade of 4 or more, and a disease duration of less than 3 months. Patients with other autoimmune diseases, uncontrolled infections, pregnancy or lactation were excluded. Diagnosis relied on clinical symptoms, serum thyroxine, TRAb, thyroid ultrasound and orbital computed tomography. Ficoll-Paque density gradient centrifugation was used to isolate PBMCs from around 9.1 ml of fresh peripheral blood. Total RNA was extracted using Trizol reagent, and RNA quality was checked on an Agilent 2100 Bioanalyzer. The data are from a study of Graves' ophthalmopathy and Graves' hyperthyroidism (dated 2018 in TCRdb). General notes on the study: Peripheral blood was collected at initial diagnosis, before any treatment. Once sampling was done, hyperthyroidism patients were given methimazole at a starting dose of 30 mg daily, while ophthalmopathy patients were given high-dose intravenous methylprednisolone. To explore V-J signatures that distinguish ophthalmopathy from hyperthyroidism, a discovery set of 100 patients was enrolled, made up of some 41 with ophthalmopathy and 55 to 65 with stable hyperthyroidism. For training and testing, the 100 or so patients in the discovery cohort were randomly divided in a 7:3 ratio. In total, 135 blood samples were TCR-sequenced: around 42 ophthalmopathy, under 80 hyperthyroidism and about 17 hyperthyroidism-to-ophthalmopathy patients. The study used TCR beta repertoire signatures to distinguish Graves' ophthalmopathy from Graves' hyperthyroidism and to predict progression to ophthalmopathy. In roughly six hyperthyroidism patients, T-cell repertoires of thyroid tissue and blood were compared. An independent validation cohort was composed of 18 hyperthyroidism patients and around 16 patients who later progressed from hyperthyroidism to ophthalmopathy.

Overall study outcomes, separate from this receptor: Most expanded thyroid clonotypes with frequency above 0.001 were also detected in blood, suggesting blood repertoires may reflect the thyroid immune response. Ophthalmopathy was separated from stable hyperthyroidism by the 13-signature model with roughly 90% sensitivity and less than 82% specificity in cross-validation and with 80%/75% in the test set. In validation, the model predicted ophthalmopathy progression with about 64% sensitivity and 72% to 80% specificity; some 13 predicted patients were CT-confirmed with GO in a median of around 6 months. Sample size was not statistically predetermined, and group allocation was not concealed from the investigators.

V drops 6 bases and J drops 3 bases, leaving 17 bases in between. CDR1 and CDR2, per the germline V gene (reference sequence), are LNHDA and SQIVND. Taken from cysteine to phenylalanine, the CDR3 has 15 residues. Of the read, only the CDR3 DNA is kept; its 45 bases are in frame from base 1. The sequencing input was blood. The V gene is TRBV19 and the J gene is TRBJ1-1; the D segment cannot be called with confidence. The receptor was isolated from a woman aged 25 to 39 with Graves' ophthalmopathy. Donor details come from another sample of the same person, matched by shared clones. The nucleotide sequence reads as follows: TGTGCCAGTAGCGAGGGAGCATTTACCTACACTGAAGCTTTCTTT. The resulting protein is CASSEGAFTYTEAFF.